This TCR beta chain is drawn from a study of blood T cells in healthy people across ages. Findings and limits, study-wide: The study found more naive CD4+ cells and higher diversity in long-lived than aged donors. Measured against age, TCR beta diversity per million T cells decreased in a roughly linear manner.

A second PCR, run for roughly 7 to 11 cycles, used a sample-barcoded 5' primer plus a J-beta primer mix. Every molecule of cDNA carried a tag from a template-switch adaptor with 12 random nucleotides. TCRdb reprocessed the 5' RACE reads via MiXCR and lists one record per CDR3 protein. The sample consists of about 1.5 million distinct CDR3 sequences, approximately 38% of them appearing once. The study drew donors from healthy Caucasian individuals in Russia aged 6 to 90. On this clonotype: The antigen is not known.

The CDR3 extends over 16 amino acids. CDR1 and CDR2 (germline): SQVTM, ANQGSEA. The germline V and J ends were trimmed by 4 bases and 0 bases, with 16 bases remaining between them. The sequence derives from a woman aged 18-29 years in good health. This chain uses TRBV29-1 with TRBJ2-4; weak D call: TRBD2 (5 bases). Sample: blood. In DNA form, the CDR3 reads TGCAGCGTTGCCCGGACGGGATATCTAGCCAAAAACATTCAGTACTTC. The encoded protein is CSVARTGYLAKNIQYF. Supplemented by reference TRBV29-1 and TRBJ2-4, the full variable domain reads SAVISQKPSRDICQRGTSLTIQCQVDSQVTMMFWYRQQPGQSLTLIATANQGSEATYESGFVIDKFPISRPNLTFSTLTVSNMSPEDSSIYLCSVARTGYLAKNIQYFGAGTRLSVL.